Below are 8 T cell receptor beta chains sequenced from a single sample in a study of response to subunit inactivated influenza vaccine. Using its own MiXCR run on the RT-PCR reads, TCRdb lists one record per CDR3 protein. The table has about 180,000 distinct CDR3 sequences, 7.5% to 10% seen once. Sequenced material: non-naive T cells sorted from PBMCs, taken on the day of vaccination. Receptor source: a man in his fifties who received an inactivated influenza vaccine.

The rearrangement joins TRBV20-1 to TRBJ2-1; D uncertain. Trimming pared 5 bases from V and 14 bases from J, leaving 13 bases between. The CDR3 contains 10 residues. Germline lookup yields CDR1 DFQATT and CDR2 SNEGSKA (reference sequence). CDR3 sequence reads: CSAQDQREFF. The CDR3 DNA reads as TGCAGTGCTCAAGACCAACGGGAGTTCTTC.

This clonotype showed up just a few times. CDR3: CAAGGEPYEQYF. DNA for the CDR3: TGTGCTGCGGGGGGAGAGCCCTACGAGCAGTACTTC. This rearrangement joins TRBV6-5 to TRBJ2-7; 8 bases match TRBD2. The CDR3 is 12 amino acids. From germline, CDR1 is MNHEY and CDR2 SVGAGI.

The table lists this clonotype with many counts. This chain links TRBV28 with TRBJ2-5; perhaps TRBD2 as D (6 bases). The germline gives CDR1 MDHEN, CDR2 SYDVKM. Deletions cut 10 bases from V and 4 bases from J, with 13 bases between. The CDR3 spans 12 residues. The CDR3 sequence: CATMGGTETQYF. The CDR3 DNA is TGTGCCACCATGGGCGGGACAGAGACCCAGTACTTC.

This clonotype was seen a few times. CDR3 sequence reads: CASSTRRTGGGQPQHF. The CDR3 coding sequence is TGTGCCAGCAGTACGCGACGAACAGGGGGCGGTCAGCCCCAGCATTTT. The chain couples TRBV6-2 or TRBV6-3 to TRBJ1-5, with 9 bases lining up with TRBD1. The CDR3 has 16 amino acids. Germline V gene data show CDR1 as MNHEY and CDR2 as SVGEGT. The V and J ends lost 5 bases and 6 bases, in that order; junction bases with no gene match: 11.

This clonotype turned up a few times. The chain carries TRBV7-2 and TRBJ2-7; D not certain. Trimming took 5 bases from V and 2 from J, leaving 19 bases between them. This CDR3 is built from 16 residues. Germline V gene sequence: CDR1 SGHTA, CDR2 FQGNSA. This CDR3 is CASSDWANKGTYEQYF. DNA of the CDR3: TGTGCCAGCAGCGACTGGGCCAATAAGGGCACCTACGAGCAGTACTTC.

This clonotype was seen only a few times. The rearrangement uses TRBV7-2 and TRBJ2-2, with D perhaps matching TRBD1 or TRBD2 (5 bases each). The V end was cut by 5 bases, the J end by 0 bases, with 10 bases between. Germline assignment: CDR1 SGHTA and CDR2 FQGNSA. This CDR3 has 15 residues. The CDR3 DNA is TGTGCCAGCAGCCAACTGGGGGCGAACACCGGGGAGCTGTTTTTT. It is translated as CASSQLGANTGELFF.

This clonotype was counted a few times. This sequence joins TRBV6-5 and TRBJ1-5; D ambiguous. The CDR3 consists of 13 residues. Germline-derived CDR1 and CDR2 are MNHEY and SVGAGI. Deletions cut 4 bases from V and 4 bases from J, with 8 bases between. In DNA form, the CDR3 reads TGTGCCAGCAGTTCGGACGGGAATCAGCCCCAGCATTTT. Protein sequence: CASSSDGNQPQHF.

The CDR3 protein is CSARAGVDGNTIYF. The CDR3 region has the DNA TGCAGTGCTAGAGCCGGGGTCGACGGAAACACCATATATTTT. The V and J genes are TRBV20-1 and TRBJ1-3, with D unresolved. The germline V gene has CDR1 DFQATT and CDR2 SNEGSKA (reference sequence). The CDR3 length is 14 residues. Trimming pared 1 base from V and 4 bases from J, leaving 11 bases between.